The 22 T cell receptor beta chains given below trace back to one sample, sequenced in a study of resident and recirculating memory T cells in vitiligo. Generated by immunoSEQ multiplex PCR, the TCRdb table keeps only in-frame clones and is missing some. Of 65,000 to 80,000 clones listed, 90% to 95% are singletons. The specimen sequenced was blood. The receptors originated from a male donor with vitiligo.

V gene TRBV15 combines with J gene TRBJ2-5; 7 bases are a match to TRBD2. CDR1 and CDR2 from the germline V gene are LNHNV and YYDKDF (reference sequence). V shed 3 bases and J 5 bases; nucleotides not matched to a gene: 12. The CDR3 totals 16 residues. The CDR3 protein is CATSSQGEGIKETQYF. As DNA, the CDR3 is TGTGCCACCAGCAGCCAAGGGGAGGGAATAAAGGAGACCCAGTACTTC.

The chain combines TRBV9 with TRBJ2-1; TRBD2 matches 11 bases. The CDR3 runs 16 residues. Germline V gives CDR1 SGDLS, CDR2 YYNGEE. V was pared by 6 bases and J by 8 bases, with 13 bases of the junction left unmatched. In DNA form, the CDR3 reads TGTGCCAGCACCACTATAGCGGGAGGGCCAAGTGATGAGCAGTTCTTC. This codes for CASTTIAGGPSDEQFF.

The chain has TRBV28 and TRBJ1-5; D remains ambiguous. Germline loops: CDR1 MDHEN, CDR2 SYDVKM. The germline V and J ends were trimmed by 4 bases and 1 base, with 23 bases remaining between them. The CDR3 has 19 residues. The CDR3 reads CASSSQNSASYFSNQPQHF. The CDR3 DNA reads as TGTGCCAGCAGTTCCCAAAACAGTGCCTCTTATTTCAGCAATCAGCCCCAGCATTTT. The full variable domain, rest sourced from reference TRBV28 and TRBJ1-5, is DVKVTQSSRYLVKRTGEKVFLECVQDMDHENMFWYRQDPGLGLRLIYFSYDVKMKEKGDIPEGYSVSREKKERFSLILESASTNQTSMYLCASSSQNSASYFSNQPQHFGDGTRLSIL.

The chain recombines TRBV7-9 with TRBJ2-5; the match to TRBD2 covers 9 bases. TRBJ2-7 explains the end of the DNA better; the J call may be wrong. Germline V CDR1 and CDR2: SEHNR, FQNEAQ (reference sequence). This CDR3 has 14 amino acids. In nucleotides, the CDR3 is TGTGCCAGCAGCCCCCGGACTAGCGACTACGAGCAGTACTTC. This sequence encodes CASSPRTSDYEQYF.

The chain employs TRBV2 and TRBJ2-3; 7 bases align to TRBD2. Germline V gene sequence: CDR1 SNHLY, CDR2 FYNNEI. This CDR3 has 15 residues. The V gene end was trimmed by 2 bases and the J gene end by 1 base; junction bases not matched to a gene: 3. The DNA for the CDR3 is TGTGCCAGCAGTGAAAGGCTAGCGGGCACAGATACGCAGTATTTT. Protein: CASSERLAGTDTQYF.

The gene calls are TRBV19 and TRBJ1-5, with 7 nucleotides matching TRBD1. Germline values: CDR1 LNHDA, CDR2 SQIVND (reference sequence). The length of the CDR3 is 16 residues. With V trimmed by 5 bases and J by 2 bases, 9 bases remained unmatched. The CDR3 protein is CASSATSRGRNQPQHF. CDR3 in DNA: TGTGCCAGTAGTGCCACCTCTAGGGGGCGCAATCAGCCCCAGCATTTT.

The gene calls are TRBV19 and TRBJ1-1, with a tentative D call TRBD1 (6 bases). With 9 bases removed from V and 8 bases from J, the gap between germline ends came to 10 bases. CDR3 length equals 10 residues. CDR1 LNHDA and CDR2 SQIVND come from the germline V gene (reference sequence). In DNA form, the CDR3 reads TGTGCCAGCAGGGGTGCAGAAGCTTTCTTT. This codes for CASRGAEAFF.

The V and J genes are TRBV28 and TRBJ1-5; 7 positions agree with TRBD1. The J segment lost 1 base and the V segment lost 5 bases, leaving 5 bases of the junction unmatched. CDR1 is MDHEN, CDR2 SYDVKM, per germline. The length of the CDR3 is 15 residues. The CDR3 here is CASSRQGLSNQPQHF. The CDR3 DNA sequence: TGTGCCAGCAGTAGACAGGGCCTGAGCAATCAGCCCCAGCATTTT.

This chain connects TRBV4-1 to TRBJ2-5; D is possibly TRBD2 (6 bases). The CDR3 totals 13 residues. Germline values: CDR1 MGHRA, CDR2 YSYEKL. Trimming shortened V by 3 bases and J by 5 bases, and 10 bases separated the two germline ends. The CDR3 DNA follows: TGCGCCAGCAGCCAGGGGAGGCTGGAGACCCAGTACTTC. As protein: CASSQGRLETQYF.

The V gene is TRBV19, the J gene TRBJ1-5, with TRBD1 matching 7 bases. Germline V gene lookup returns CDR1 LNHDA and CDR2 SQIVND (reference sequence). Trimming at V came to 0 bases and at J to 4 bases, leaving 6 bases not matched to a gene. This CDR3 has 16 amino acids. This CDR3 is CASSIEAGGPNQPQHF. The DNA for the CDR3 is TGTGCCAGTAGTATAGAAGCAGGGGGACCGAATCAGCCCCAGCATTTT.

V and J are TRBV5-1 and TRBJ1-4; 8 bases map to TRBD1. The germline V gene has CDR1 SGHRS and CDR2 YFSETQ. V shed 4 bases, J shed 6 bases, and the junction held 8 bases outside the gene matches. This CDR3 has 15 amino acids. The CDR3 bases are TGCGCCAGCAGCCCGCGACAGGGGATGTATGAAAAACTGTTTTTT. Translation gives CASSPRQGMYEKLFF.

CDR3 amino acids: CASRRTGGLSSGANVLTF. The CDR3 bases are TGTGCCAGTAGGAGGACAGGGGGGCTAAGCTCTGGGGCCAACGTCCTGACTTTC. The chain carries TRBV19 and TRBJ2-6; the match to TRBD1 covers 10 bases. CDR1 and CDR2 from the germline V gene are LNHDA and SQIVND (reference sequence). This CDR3 is built from 18 residues. Trimming removed 6 bases from V and 0 bases from J; junction bases left unmatched: 8.

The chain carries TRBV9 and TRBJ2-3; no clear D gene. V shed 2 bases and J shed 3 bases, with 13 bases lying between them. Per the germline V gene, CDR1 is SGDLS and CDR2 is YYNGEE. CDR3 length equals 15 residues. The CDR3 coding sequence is TGTGCCAGCAGCGTCCCACAAGGCGGTACAGATACGCAGTATTTT. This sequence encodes CASSVPQGGTDTQYF. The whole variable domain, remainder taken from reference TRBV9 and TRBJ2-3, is DSGVTQTPKHLITATGQRVTLRCSPRSGDLSVYWYQQSLDQGLQFLIQYYNGEERAKGNILERFSAQQFPDLHSELNLSSLELGDSALYFCASSVPQGGTDTQYFGPGTRLTVL.

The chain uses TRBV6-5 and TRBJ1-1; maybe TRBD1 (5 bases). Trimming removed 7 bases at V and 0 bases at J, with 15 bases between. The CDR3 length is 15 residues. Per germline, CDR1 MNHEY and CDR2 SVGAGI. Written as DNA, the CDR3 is TGTGCCAGCAACACCCGGAGGGGCGTGAACACTGAAGCTTTCTTT. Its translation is CASNTRRGVNTEAFF.

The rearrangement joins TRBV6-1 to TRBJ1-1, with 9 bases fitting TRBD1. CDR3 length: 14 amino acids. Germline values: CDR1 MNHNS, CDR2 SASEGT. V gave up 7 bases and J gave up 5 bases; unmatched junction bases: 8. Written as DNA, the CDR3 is TGTGCCAGCAACAAACAGGGGGCGAGGACTGAAGCTTTCTTT. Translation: CASNKQGARTEAFF.

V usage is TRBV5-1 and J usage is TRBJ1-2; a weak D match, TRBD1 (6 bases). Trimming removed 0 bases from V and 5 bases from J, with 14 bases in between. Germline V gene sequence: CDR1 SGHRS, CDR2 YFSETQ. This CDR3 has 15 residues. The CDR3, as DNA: TGCGCCAGCAGCTTGGGGGGGGGCGCCGCTTATGGCTACACCTTC. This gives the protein CASSLGGGAAYGYTF. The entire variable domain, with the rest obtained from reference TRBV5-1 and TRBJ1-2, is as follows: KAGVTQTPRYLIKTRGQQVTLSCSPISGHRSVSWYQQTPGQGLQFLFEYFSETQRNKGNFPGRFSGRQFSNSRSEMNVSTLELGDSALYLCASSLGGGAAYGYTFGSGTRLTVV.

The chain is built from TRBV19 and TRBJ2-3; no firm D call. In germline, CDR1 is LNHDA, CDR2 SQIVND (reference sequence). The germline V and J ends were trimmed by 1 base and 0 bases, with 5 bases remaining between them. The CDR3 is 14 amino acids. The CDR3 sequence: CASSIGASTDTQYF. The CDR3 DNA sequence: TGTGCCAGTAGTATAGGGGCTAGCACAGATACGCAGTATTTT.

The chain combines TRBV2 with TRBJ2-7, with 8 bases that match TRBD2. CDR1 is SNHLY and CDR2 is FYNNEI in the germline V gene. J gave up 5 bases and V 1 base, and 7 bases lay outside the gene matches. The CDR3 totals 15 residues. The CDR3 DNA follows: TGTGCCAGCAGTGAAGGGACTAGCTACACTAACGAGCAGTACTTC. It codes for CASSEGTSYTNEQYF.

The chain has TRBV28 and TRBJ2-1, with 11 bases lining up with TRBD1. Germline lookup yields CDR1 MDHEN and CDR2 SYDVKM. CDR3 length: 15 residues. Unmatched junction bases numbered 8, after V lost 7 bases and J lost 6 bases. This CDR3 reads CASTSPGQGGNEQFF. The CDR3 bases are TGTGCCAGCACCTCCCCGGGACAGGGGGGCAATGAGCAGTTCTTC.

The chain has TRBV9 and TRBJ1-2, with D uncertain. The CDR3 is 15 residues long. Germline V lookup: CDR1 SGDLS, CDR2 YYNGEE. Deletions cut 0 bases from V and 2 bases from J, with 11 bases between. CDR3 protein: CASSVGPGSNYGYTF. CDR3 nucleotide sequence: TGTGCCAGCAGCGTAGGTCCGGGATCGAACTATGGCTACACCTTC.

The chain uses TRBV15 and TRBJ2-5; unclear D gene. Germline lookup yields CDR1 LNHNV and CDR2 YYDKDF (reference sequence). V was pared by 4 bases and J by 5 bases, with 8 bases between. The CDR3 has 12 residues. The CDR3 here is CATSKSMETQYF. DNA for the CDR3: TGTGCCACCAGCAAATCAATGGAGACCCAGTACTTC.

The CDR3: CAWSVSRRGLKLFF. The DNA of the CDR3 is TGTGCCTGGAGTGTGTCCCGAAGGGGGTTGAAACTGTTTTTT. The J gene is TRBJ1-4, the V gene TRBV30, with D perhaps matching TRBD1 (6 bases). The germline CDR1 and CDR2 sequences are GTSNPN and SVGIG (reference sequence). The CDR3 covers 14 residues. The V end lost 0 bases, the J end lost 11 bases, and 16 bases lay between the germline ends.